One T cell receptor (beta chain) is described in this entry. Antigen specificity is unknown. The data are from a study of OX40 agonist ivuxolimab in advanced cancers. Study as a whole: Patients' therapy was ivuxolimab, an antibody that acts as an agonist of OX40 (CD134). The study's findings and limits: Near-lowest levels of clonal expansion characterized partial responders at 0.1-3.0 mg/kg.

Clones were sequenced by immunoSEQ multiplex PCR, and TCRdb holds only the in-frame ones, with some missing. The table lists about 84,000 clones, more than 80% of them singletons. The germline V gene has CDR1 SNHLY and CDR2 FYNNEI. V was pared by 4 bases and J by 4 bases, with 14 bases between. The CDR3 loop spans 15 amino acids. The chain links TRBV2 to TRBJ1-5; D is unresolved. This TCR came from an adult with an advanced solid tumor such as melanoma, head and neck, liver or kidney cancer. Sample: CD4+ or CD8+ T cells sorted from blood, taken in a trial of the OX40 agonist ivuxolimab. The CDR3 region has the DNA TGTGCCAGCAGTGTAGACTCTAGCCCGAATCAGCCCCAGCATTTT. Protein: CASSVDSSPNQPQHF.